Listed below are T cell receptor beta chains from one sample, sequenced in a study of CD8 T cells in ankylosing spondylitis. Each CDR3 protein gets one entry after TCRdb re-called the 5' RACE reads with MiXCR. The data hold some 140,000 distinct CDR3 sequences, with 6% to 8.5% observed a single time. Sequenced material: blood, either unsorted or a sorted T cell fraction (not recorded which). Every receptor here comes from a female donor with ankylosing spondylitis or in good health (not recorded which). Both conserved end residues are part of each CDR3. The D gene is left open where the match is weak. Clone size reads once, few, many, or a class if the clone is expanded.

>.|TRBV5-1|many|TRBJ2-5
TGCGCCAGCAGCTTCCCCAGTGGGGGCATCCAAGAGACCCAGTACTTC
CASSFPSGGIQETQYF
>.|TRBV20-1|many|TRBJ1-5
TGCAGTGCTAGAGATGGCGGGGTCGGGCAGCCCCAGCATTTT
CSARDGGVGQPQHF
>.|TRBV4-1|many|TRBJ1-2
TGCGCCAGCAGCCGCGCCCGATATGGCTACACCTTC
CASSRARYGYTF
>.|TRBV12-3/TRBV12-4|many|TRBJ1-1
TGTGCCAGCAGCCCCACGGGGGATCGTACTGAAGCTTTCTTT
CASSPTGDRTEAFF
>.|TRBV4-1|many|TRBJ2-7
TGCGCCAGCAGCCAATTGGGACTCCCCTTCTCCGAGCAGTACTTC
CASSQLGLPFSEQYF
>.|TRBV3-1|many|TRBJ2-3
TGTGCCAGCAGCCAAGCCCTGGACAATGCGCAGTATTTT
CASSQALDNAQYF
>TRBD1|TRBV20-1|many|TRBJ1-2
TGCAGTGCCATCCCTTTAAGTCGGACAGGGACCTATGGCTACACCTTC
CSAIPLSRTGTYGYTF
>.|TRBV18|few|TRBJ2-1
TGTGCCAGCTCACCGCAGAAATTTGAGCAGTTCTTC
CASSPQKFEQFF
>TRBD1|TRBV10-3|many|TRBJ1-6
TGTGCCATCAGTACGACAGGGAGGAATTCACCCCTCCACTTT
CAISTTGRNSPLHF
>.|TRBV4-1|many|TRBJ1-3
TGCGCCAGCAGCCCCCGTTTAGACGGCTCTGGAAACACCATATATTTT
CASSPRLDGSGNTIYF
>.|TRBV6-5|many|TRBJ1-1
TGTGCCAGCAGTTACTCGATATCCGCGAACACTGAAGCTTTCTTT
CASSYSISANTEAFF